This T cell receptor beta chain came from a study of blood T cell repertoires in COVID-19. At the level of the study: Sources were T cells, B-cell-depleted T cells, or PBMCs; the material itself was cDNA or gDNA.

Sequenced by immunoSEQ multiplex PCR; TCRdb stores in-frame clones only, minus some. The sample lists 350,000 to 550,000 clones; roughly 90% were seen once. Germline CDR1 reads LNHNV; CDR2 reads YYDKDF (reference sequence). V was clipped by 3 bases and J by 4 bases; unmatched bases: 5. CDR3 length equals 14 residues. This TCR derives from a woman in her twenties or thirties with acute or convalescent COVID-19. Input material: peripheral blood. The V and J genes are TRBV15 and TRBJ1-2; 7 bases fit TRBD1. The CDR3 DNA reads as TGTGCCACCAGCAGTGACAGGGATTTCTATGGCTACACCTTC. Its translation is CATSSDRDFYGYTF. Filled out from reference TRBV15 and TRBJ1-2, the complete variable domain reads DAMVIQNPRYQVTQFGKPVTLSCSQTLNHNVMYWYQQKSSQAPKLLFHYYDKDFNNEADTPDNFQSRRPNTSFCFLDIRSPGLGDTAMYLCATSSDRDFYGYTFGSGTRLTVV.